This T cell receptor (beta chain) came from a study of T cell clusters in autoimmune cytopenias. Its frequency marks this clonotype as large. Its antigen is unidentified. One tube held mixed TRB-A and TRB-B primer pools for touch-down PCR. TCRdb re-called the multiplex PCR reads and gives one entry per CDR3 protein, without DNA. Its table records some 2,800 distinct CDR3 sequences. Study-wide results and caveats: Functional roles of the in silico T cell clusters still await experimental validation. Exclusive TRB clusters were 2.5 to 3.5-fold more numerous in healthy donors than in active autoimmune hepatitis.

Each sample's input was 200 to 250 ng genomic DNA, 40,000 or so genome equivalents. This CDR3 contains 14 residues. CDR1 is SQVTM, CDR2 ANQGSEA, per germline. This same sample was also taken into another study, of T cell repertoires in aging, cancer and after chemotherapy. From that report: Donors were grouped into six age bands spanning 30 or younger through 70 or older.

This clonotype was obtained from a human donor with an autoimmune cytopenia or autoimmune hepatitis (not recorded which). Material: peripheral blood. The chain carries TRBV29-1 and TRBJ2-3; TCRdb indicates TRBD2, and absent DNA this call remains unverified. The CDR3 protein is CSVGLAGATDTQYF.